One and the same sample provided the 24 T cell receptor beta chains below, sequenced in a study of cytomegalovirus exposure and HLA in healthy donors. Use of 60 Vbeta and 13 Jbeta primers characterized the PCR. The assay was immunoSEQ multiplex PCR, and TCRdb's table has in-frame clones only and misses some. This table holds 130,000 or so clones, roughly 71% found once. The specimen was PBMCs. Source of these receptors: a woman between 40 and 55 years old in good health and CMV-seronegative.

In DNA form, the CDR3 reads TGTGCCAGTAACAGGGGGCTTATCAACGCGAACACCGGGGAGCTGTTTTTT. Its protein is CASNRGLINANTGELFF. The chain is built from TRBV19 and TRBJ2-2; 9 positions agree with TRBD1. After removal of 7 bases from V and 0 bases from J, the junction contained 9 bases not matched to a gene. In germline, CDR1 is LNHDA, CDR2 SQIVND (reference sequence). The CDR3 totals 17 residues.

The gene calls are TRBV4-3 and TRBJ1-1; D unresolved. Germline V gene lookup returns CDR1 LGHNA and CDR2 YSLEER. The CDR3 is 14 amino acids. V lost 4 bases to trimming and J lost 1 base, with 10 bases between them. In DNA form, the CDR3 reads TGCGCCAGCAGCCTAGGGAGTTGGAACACTGAAGCTTTCTTT. It specifies CASSLGSWNTEAFF.

This clone has a single count. This rearrangement joins TRBV6-5 to TRBJ2-2; 10 nucleotides align to TRBD1. In germline, CDR1 is MNHEY, CDR2 SVGAGI. With 2 bases clipped from V and 4 bases from J, the junction kept 1 base outside the gene matches. This CDR3 comprises 15 residues. The CDR3 nucleotides read TGTGCCAGCAGTTACGGGGACAGGGGCACCGGGGAGCTGTTTTTT. The encoded protein is CASSYGDRGTGELFF.

This chain's CDR3 is CASRRAGQGPSYEQYF. Here the CDR3 DNA reads TGTGCCAGCAGGCGGGCCGGACAGGGACCCTCCTACGAGCAGTACTTC. The rearrangement uses TRBV2 and TRBJ2-5; 8 bases fit TRBD1. The J call may be incorrect, as the DNA end agrees better with TRBJ2-7. The length of the CDR3 is 16 residues. Germline CDR1 is SNHLY and CDR2 is FYNNEI.

The V and J genes are TRBV28 and TRBJ1-2; D unresolved. This CDR3 region has 15 residues. V was pared by 4 bases and J by 4 bases, with 16 bases between. The V gene's germline CDR1 is MDHEN and CDR2 SYDVKM. The CDR3 coding sequence is TGTGCCAGCAGTTACTGGTCCAAAGGAGGCTATGGCTACACCTTC. Amino acids: CASSYWSKGGYGYTF.

This chain links TRBV9 with TRBJ2-6; 8 bases align to TRBD1. This CDR3 comprises 18 residues. V was clipped by 0 bases and J by 4 bases; unmatched bases: 9. CDR1 SGDLS and CDR2 YYNGEE come from the germline V gene. CDR3 amino acids: CASSVEGRGQWGANVLTF. CDR3 nucleotide sequence: TGTGCCAGCAGCGTAGAGGGCAGGGGGCAGTGGGGGGCCAACGTCCTGACTTTC.

V is TRBV6-1 and J is TRBJ1-5; D not certain. From germline, CDR1 is MNHNS and CDR2 SASEGT. V was shortened by 1 base and J by 1 base, with 8 bases between the two germline ends. The CDR3 loop spans 15 amino acids. This CDR3 reads CASSEEWQSNQPQHF. In DNA, the CDR3 is TGTGCCAGCAGTGAAGAGTGGCAGAGCAATCAGCCCCAGCATTTT.

This chain links TRBV5-1 with TRBJ1-2; no definite D call. The CDR3 extends over 16 amino acids. Trimming took off 0 bases at V and 5 bases at J, with 17 bases between the two ends. Germline V gene lookup returns CDR1 SGHRS and CDR2 YFSETQ. Here the CDR3 DNA reads TGCGCCAGCAGCTTGGCCCCGGCAGTATCGAGGTATGGCTACACCTTC. It specifies CASSLAPAVSRYGYTF.

The chain joins TRBV19 to TRBJ1-2, with D possibly matching TRBD1 (6 bases). This CDR3 region has 15 residues. The germline V and J ends were trimmed by 7 bases and 0 bases, with 15 bases remaining between them. CDR1 is LNHDA and CDR2 is SQIVND in the germline V gene (reference sequence). This chain's CDR3 is CASMRTEPANYGYTF. CDR3 DNA: TGTGCCAGTATGAGGACAGAACCTGCTAACTATGGCTACACCTTC.

The table lists this clone with a few counts. The chain employs TRBV7-8 and TRBJ1-2, with D possibly TRBD1 on 5 matching bases. CDR1 and CDR2 from the germline V gene are SGHVS and FQNEAQ. V lost 7 bases and J 4 bases, leaving 19 bases between the germline ends. The CDR3 contains 15 residues. The DNA of the CDR3 is TGTGCCAGCATCTCCGGGGGGAACACCTTCTATGGCTACACCTTC. Amino acids: CASISGGNTFYGYTF.

The gene calls are TRBV6-1 and TRBJ1-4; possibly TRBD1 for D (5 bases). CDR1 and CDR2 from the germline V gene are MNHNS and SASEGT. Trimming pared 10 bases from V and 7 bases from J, leaving 7 bases between. The CDR3 is 10 residues long. The CDR3 coding sequence is TGTGCCATAAGGGGTGAAAAACTGTTTTTT. It codes for CAIRGEKLFF.

V gene TRBV6-6 combines with J gene TRBJ1-4; TRBD1 agrees at 10 bases. The J segment lost 8 bases and the V segment lost 5 bases, leaving 8 bases of the junction unmatched. The CDR3 is 15 amino acids. The V gene's germline CDR1 is MNHNY and CDR2 SVGAGI (reference sequence). The CDR3 DNA reads TGTGCCAGCAGTAACGACAGGGGGCGCGGGGAAAAACTGTTTTTT. Its translation is CASSNDRGRGEKLFF.

The V gene is TRBV2, the J gene TRBJ2-3, with 9 positions matching TRBD2. J gave up 2 bases and V 3 bases, and 3 bases lay outside the gene matches. CDR1 SNHLY and CDR2 FYNNEI come from the germline V gene. The CDR3 runs 15 residues. The CDR3 is CASSDASGVTDTQYF. The CDR3 nucleotides read TGTGCCAGCAGTGACGCTAGCGGGGTCACAGATACGCAGTATTTT.

The gene calls are TRBV19 and TRBJ1-3; no reliable D call. This CDR3 contains 13 residues. The V gene's germline CDR1 is LNHDA and CDR2 SQIVND (reference sequence). The germline V and J ends were trimmed by 5 bases and 0 bases, with 5 bases remaining between them. The CDR3 spells CASSEYSGNTIYF. The CDR3 coding sequence is TGTGCCAGTAGTGAGTACTCTGGAAACACCATATATTTT.

There are a few counts of this clone. The rearrangement links TRBV29-1 to TRBJ2-4, with TRBD1 as a possible D gene (7 bases). The V gene's germline CDR1 is SQVTM and CDR2 ANQGSEA. The CDR3 runs to 11 residues. V lost 7 bases, J lost 10 bases, and 14 bases lay in between. The CDR3 DNA reads TGCAGCGCAGGGGGGCCCGTAATTCAGTACTTC. Encoded protein: CSAGGPVIQYF.

This clone has just a few counts. J is TRBJ2-7 and V is TRBV2, with 9 bases identical to TRBD1. This CDR3 comprises 15 residues. V lost 6 bases and J lost 2; bases outside the gene matches: 8. Germline CDR1 is SNHLY and CDR2 is FYNNEI. CDR3 DNA sequence: TGTGCCAGCAGGGAAACAGGGGGCTTAGCCTACGAGCAGTACTTC. Its translation: CASRETGGLAYEQYF.

The V call is TRBV10-2, the J call TRBJ1-1; no firm D call. Germline V gives CDR1 WSHSY, CDR2 SAAADI. V lost 2 bases, J lost 4 bases, and 11 bases lay in between. The CDR3 has 14 residues. CDR3 in amino acids: CASSEIRGTTEAFF. The CDR3 nucleotides read TGCGCCAGCAGTGAGATTCGGGGTACCACTGAAGCTTTCTTT.

The rearrangement uses TRBV27 and TRBJ2-7, with 8 nucleotides matching TRBD2. The CDR3 covers 14 residues. With V trimmed by 4 bases and J by 6 bases, 8 bases remained unmatched. The V gene's germline CDR1 is MNHEY and CDR2 SMNVEV (reference sequence). The CDR3 here is CASSSGTSAGEQYF. As DNA, the CDR3 is TGTGCCAGCAGTTCGGGGACTAGTGCCGGCGAGCAGTACTTC.

The chain employs TRBV5-6 and TRBJ2-7, with TRBD1 identical over 7 bases. V lost 4 bases and J lost 1; bases outside the gene matches: 2. CDR1 and CDR2 (germline): SGHDT, YYEEEE. The CDR3 runs 13 residues. The CDR3 sequence is CASSDRASYEQYF. The CDR3 DNA reads as TGTGCCAGCAGCGACAGGGCTTCCTACGAGCAGTACTTC.

This chain uses TRBV5-1 with TRBJ1-2, with 12 nucleotides matching TRBD1. J gave up 7 bases and V 4 bases, and 11 bases lay outside the gene matches. CDR1 and CDR2 (germline): SGHRS, YFSETQ. The length of the CDR3 is 16 residues. The DNA of the CDR3 is TGCGCCAGCAGCCAGGAGCCGGGACAGGGGGCTGGTGGCTACACCTTC. This gives the protein CASSQEPGQGAGGYTF.

J is TRBJ1-4 and V is TRBV11-1; no clear D gene. The CDR3 runs 16 residues. Looked up from germline, CDR1 is SGHAT and CDR2 is FQDESV (reference sequence). The V and J ends lost 3 bases and 0 bases respectively, with 11 bases between them. CDR3 nucleotides: TGTGCCAGCAGCTTTTCGAGAATTGCAACTAATGAAAAACTGTTTTTT. Protein sequence: CASSFSRIATNEKLFF.

The V call is TRBV5-4, the J call TRBJ1-1; the D gene is possibly TRBD1 (5 bases). Trimming took 0 bases from V and 1 from J, leaving 10 bases between them. The CDR3 length is 15 residues. Germline loops: CDR1 SGHNT, CDR2 YYREEE (reference sequence). The CDR3 sequence: CASSLAGHQNTEAFF. The DNA for the CDR3 is TGTGCCAGCAGCTTGGCCGGACACCAGAACACTGAAGCTTTCTTT.

DNA of the CDR3: TGTGCCACTCCTTTGCACACAGGGTCTAATTCACCCCTCCACTTT. Translated: CATPLHTGSNSPLHF. This chain connects TRBV7-9 to TRBJ1-6; possibly TRBD1 for D (6 bases). The CDR3 loop spans 15 amino acids. CDR1 and CDR2 (germline): SEHNR, FQNEAQ (reference sequence). V was cut by 10 bases and J by 6 bases, with 19 bases left in between.

The V gene is TRBV28, the J gene TRBJ1-2; TRBD1 matches at 8 bases. The CDR3 has 15 residues. Trimming at V came to 6 bases and at J to 8 bases, leaving 14 bases not matched to a gene. Germline V gene lookup returns CDR1 MDHEN and CDR2 SYDVKM. CDR3: CASRPSLRQGRGYTF. In DNA, the CDR3 is TGTGCCAGCAGACCCTCCCTTCGACAGGGGCGAGGCTACACCTTC.